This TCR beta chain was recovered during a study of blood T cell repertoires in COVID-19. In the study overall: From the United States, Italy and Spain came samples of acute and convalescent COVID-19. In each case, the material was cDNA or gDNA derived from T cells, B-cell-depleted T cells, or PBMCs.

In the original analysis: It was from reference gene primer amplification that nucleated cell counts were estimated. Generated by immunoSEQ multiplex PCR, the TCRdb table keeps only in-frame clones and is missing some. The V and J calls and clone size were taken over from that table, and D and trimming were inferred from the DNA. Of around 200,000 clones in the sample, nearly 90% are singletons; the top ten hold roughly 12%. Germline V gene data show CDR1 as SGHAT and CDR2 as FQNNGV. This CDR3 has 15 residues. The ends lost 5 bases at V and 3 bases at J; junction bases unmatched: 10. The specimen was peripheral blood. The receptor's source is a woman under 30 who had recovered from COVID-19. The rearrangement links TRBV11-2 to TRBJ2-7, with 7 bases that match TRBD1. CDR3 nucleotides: TGTGCCAGCAGCACCACCGGGACAGCCCTCTACGAGCAGTACTTC. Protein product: CASSTTGTALYEQYF.